A single T cell receptor beta chain is shown here with its context. What it binds is not known. The data were obtained in a study of vaccination effects on CD4 cells after COVID-19. Study-level background: All study participants received two doses of BNT162b2 or mRNA-1273 vaccine. Samples came 142 and 148 days after COVID-19 diagnosis, before vaccination.

Data came from immunoSEQ multiplex PCR; TCRdb stores just in-frame clones and leaves some out. This table has 45,000 or so clones, 76% appearing once. The CDR3 length is 14 residues. Germline values: CDR1 LGHNA, CDR2 YSLEER. The ends were cut back, 0 bases at V and 4 bases at J, with 9 bases in the middle. Cultured cells yielded isolated CD4+ T cells after around 9 days. Infection with SARS-CoV-2 occurred in the person between March and December 2020, and PCR confirmed it. Days 3 and 7 saw half the medium replaced with IL-2 medium. The material sequenced was CD4+ T cells from PBMCs cultured without peptide, taken before COVID-19 vaccination. This sequence joins TRBV4-3 and TRBJ1-2; no clear D gene. The source is a human donor who had a prior SARS-CoV-2 infection. The CDR3 spells CASSQDRVAYGYTF. As DNA, the CDR3 is TGCGCCAGCAGCCAAGATCGGGTTGCCTATGGCTACACCTTC.